This entry concerns a single T cell receptor (beta chain). The data originate from a study of cytomegalovirus exposure and HLA in healthy donors. The protocol was immunoSEQ multiplex PCR, while the TCRdb copy is restricted to in-frame clones and leaves out a portion. The table has 200,000 or so clones, approximately 80% seen once; the top ten hold roughly an eighth. V trimming: 2 bases; J trimming: 6 bases; junction bases outside the gene matches: 6. CDR1 is SGHVS, CDR2 FQNEAQ, per germline. CDR3 length equals 14 residues. The receptor was derived from a woman in her twenties or thirties in good health and CMV-seropositive. V usage is TRBV7-8 and J usage is TRBJ2-7; TRBD2 agrees at 8 bases. Material for sequencing was PBMCs. CDR3: CASSLSGSAAEQYF. In DNA form, the CDR3 reads TGTGCCAGCAGCTTAAGCGGGAGTGCGGCCGAGCAGTACTTC.